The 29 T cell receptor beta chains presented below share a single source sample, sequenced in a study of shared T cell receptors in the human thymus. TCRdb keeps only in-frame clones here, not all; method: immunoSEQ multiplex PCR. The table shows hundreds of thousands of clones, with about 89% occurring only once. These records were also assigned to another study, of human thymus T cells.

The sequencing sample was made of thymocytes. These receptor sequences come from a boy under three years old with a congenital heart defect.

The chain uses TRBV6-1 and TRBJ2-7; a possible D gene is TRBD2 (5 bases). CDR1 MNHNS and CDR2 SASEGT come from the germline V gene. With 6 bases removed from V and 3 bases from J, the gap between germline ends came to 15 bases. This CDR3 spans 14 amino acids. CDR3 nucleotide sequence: TGTGCCAGCAGGACACGGAACGGGGACTACGAGCAGTACTTC. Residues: CASRTRNGDYEQYF.

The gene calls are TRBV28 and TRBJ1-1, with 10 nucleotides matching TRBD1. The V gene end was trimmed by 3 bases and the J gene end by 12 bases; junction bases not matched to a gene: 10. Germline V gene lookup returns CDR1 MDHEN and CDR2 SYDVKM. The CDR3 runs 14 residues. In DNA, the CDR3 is TGTGCCAGCAGTTTCCCCTTGGGACAGGGGCGGACTTTCTTT. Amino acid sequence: CASSFPLGQGRTFF.

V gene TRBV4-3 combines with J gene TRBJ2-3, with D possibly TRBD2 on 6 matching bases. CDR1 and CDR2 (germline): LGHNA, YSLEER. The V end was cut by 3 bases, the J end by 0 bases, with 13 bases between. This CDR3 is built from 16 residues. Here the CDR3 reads CASSQRGGDSTDTQYF. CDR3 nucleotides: TGCGCCAGCAGCCAGCGAGGCGGGGATAGCACAGATACGCAGTATTTT.

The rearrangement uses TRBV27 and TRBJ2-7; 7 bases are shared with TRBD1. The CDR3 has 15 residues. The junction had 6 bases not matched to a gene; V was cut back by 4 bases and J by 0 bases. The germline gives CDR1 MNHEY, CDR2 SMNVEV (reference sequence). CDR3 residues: CASSSTGQSSYEQYF. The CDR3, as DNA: TGTGCCAGCAGTTCCACGGGACAGAGCTCCTACGAGCAGTACTTC.

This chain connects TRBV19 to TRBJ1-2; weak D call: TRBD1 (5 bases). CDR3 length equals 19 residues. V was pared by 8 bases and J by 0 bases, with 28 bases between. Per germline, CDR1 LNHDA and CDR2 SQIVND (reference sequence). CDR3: CASRITQDNQSETNYGYTF. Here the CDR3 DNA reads TGTGCCAGTCGAATTACTCAGGACAACCAGAGCGAAACTAACTATGGCTACACCTTC.

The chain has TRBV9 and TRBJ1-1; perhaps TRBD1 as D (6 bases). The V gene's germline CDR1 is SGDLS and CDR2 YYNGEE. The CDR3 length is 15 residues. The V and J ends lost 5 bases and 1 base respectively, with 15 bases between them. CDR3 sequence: CASSGPKGENTEAFF. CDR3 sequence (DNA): TGTGCCAGCAGTGGTCCCAAGGGGGAGAACACTGAAGCTTTCTTT.

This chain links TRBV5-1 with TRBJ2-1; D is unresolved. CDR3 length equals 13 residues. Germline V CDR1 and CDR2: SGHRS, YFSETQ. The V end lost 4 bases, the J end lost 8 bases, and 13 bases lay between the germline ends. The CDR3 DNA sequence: TGCGCCAGCAGCCATTTTTATAGCCATGAGCAGTTCTTC. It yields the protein CASSHFYSHEQFF. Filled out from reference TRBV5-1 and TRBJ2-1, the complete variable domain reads KAGVTQTPRYLIKTRGQQVTLSCSPISGHRSVSWYQQTPGQGLQFLFEYFSETQRNKGNFPGRFSGRQFSNSRSEMNVSTLELGDSALYLCASSHFYSHEQFFGPGTRLTVL.

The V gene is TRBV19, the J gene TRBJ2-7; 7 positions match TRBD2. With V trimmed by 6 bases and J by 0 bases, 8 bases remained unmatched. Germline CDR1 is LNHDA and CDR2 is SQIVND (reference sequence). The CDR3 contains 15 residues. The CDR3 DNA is TGTGCCAGTAGAAGCGGGACTGCCAGCTCCTACGAGCAGTACTTC. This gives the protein CASRSGTASSYEQYF. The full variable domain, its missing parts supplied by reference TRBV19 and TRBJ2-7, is DGGITQSPKYLFRKEGQNVTLSCEQNLNHDAMYWYRQDPGQGLRLIYYSQIVNDFQKGDIAEGYSVSREKKESFPLTVTSAQKNPTAFYLCASRSGTASSYEQYFGPGTRLTVT.

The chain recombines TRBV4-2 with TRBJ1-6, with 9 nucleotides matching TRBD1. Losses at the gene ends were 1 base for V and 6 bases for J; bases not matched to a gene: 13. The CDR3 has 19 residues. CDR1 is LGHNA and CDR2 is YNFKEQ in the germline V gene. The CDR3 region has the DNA TGTGCCAGCAGCCAAGGGAGTGGGACAGGGAAGTATGGTAATTCACCCCTCCACTTT. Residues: CASSQGSGTGKYGNSPLHF.

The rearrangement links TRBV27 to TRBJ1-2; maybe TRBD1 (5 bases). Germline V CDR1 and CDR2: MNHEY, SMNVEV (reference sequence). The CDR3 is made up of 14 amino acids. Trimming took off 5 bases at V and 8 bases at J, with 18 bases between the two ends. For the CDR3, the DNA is TGTGCCAGCAGTCCGACGGGGGGTGACGGCGGCTACACCTTC. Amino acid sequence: CASSPTGGDGGYTF.

The CDR3 DNA is TGCGCCAGCAGCCAGAAGGATCGGGGGGCGAGCTATGGCTACACCTTC. Its protein is CASSQKDRGASYGYTF. The chain is built from TRBV4-3 and TRBJ1-2; a possible D gene is TRBD1 (6 bases). Germline V gives CDR1 LGHNA, CDR2 YSLEER. V lost 3 bases and J 4 bases, leaving 18 bases between the germline ends. The CDR3 totals 16 residues.

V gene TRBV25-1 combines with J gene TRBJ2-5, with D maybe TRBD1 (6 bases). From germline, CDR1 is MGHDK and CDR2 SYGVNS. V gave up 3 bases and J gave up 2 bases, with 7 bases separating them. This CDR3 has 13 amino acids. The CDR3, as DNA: TGTGCCAGCAGTGACACAGGGCAAGAGACCCAGTACTTC. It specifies CASSDTGQETQYF.

For the CDR3, the DNA is TGTGCCATCAGTGACCGGGGACTAGCGGGAGGGCCGGCCACCGGGGAGCTGTTTTTT. Translating it yields CAISDRGLAGGPATGELFF. The rearrangement links TRBV10-3 to TRBJ2-2, with 16 bases lining up with TRBD2. Germline V gene data show CDR1 as ENHRY and CDR2 as SYGVKD. The length of the CDR3 is 19 residues. The junction had 8 bases not matched to a gene; V was cut back by 3 bases and J by 4 bases.

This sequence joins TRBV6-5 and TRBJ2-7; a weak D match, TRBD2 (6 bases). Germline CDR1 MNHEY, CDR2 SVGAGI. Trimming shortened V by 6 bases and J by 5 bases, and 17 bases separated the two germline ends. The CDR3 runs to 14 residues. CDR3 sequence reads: CASRTPGETDEQYF. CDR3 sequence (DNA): TGTGCCAGCAGAACACCGGGAGAAACGGACGAGCAGTACTTC.

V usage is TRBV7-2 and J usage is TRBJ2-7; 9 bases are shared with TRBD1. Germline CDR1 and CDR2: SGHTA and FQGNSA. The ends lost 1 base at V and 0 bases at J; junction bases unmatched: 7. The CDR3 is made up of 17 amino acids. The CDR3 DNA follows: TGTGCCAGCAGCTTAGTCCCGGCGGGACAGGGCTCCTACGAGCAGTACTTC. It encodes CASSLVPAGQGSYEQYF.

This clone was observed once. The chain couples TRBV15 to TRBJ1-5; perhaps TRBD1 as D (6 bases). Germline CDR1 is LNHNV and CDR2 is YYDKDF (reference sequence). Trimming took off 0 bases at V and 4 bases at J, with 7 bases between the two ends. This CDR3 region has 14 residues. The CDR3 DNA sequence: TGTGCCACCAGCAGAGAAGGGGGTAATCAGCCCCAGCATTTT. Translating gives CATSREGGNQPQHF.

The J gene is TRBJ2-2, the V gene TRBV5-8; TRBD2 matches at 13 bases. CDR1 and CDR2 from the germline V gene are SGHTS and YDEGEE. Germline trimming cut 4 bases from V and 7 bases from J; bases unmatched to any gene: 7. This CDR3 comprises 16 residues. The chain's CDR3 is CASSRGTSGEVGELFF. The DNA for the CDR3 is TGTGCCAGCAGCCGAGGGACTAGCGGGGAAGTCGGGGAGCTGTTTTTT.

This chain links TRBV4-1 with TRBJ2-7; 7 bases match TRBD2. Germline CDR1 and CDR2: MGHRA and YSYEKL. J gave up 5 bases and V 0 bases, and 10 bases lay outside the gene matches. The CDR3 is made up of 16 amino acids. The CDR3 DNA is TGCGCCAGCAGCCAAGATAGGGGCGGGAGCTTCCACGAGCAGTACTTC. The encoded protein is CASSQDRGGSFHEQYF.

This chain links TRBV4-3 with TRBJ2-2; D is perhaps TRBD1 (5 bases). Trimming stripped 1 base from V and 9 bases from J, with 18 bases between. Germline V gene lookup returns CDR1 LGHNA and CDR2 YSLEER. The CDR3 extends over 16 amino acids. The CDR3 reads CASSQVSYRMTRELFF. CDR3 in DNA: TGCGCCAGCAGCCAAGTCTCATACAGGATGACCCGGGAGCTGTTTTTT.

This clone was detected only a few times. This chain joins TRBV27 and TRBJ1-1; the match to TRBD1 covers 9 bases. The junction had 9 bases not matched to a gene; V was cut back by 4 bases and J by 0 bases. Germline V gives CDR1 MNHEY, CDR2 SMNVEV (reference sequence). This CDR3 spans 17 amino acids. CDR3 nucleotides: TGTGCCAGCAGTTCCCGGGACAGGGAACCTATGAACACTGAAGCTTTCTTT. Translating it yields CASSSRDREPMNTEAFF.

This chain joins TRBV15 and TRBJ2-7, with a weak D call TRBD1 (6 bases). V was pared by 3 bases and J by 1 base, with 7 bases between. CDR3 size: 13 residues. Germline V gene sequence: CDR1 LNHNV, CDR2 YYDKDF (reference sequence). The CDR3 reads CATSRDSSYEQYF. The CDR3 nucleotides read TGTGCCACCAGCAGGGACAGTTCCTACGAGCAGTACTTC.

CDR3 region: CASNPNNMNTEAFF. The CDR3 DNA reads TGTGCCAGCAACCCAAATAACATGAACACTGAAGCTTTCTTT. V usage is TRBV6-5 and J usage is TRBJ1-1; D unresolved. The CDR3 contains 14 residues. Trimming removed 7 bases from V and 0 bases from J, with 12 bases in between. Germline assignment: CDR1 MNHEY and CDR2 SVGAGI.

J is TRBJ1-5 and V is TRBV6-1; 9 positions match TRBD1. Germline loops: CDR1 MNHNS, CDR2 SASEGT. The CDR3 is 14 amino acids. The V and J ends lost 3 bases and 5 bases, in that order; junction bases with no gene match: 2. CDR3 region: CASSDRTGDQPQHF. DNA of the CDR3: TGTGCCAGCAGTGACCGGACAGGGGATCAGCCCCAGCATTTT.

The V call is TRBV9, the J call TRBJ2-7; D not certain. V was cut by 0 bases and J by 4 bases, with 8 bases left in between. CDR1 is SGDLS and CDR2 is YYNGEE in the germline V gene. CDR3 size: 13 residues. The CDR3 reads CASSVGGQYEQYF. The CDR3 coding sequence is TGTGCCAGCAGCGTAGGAGGTCAATACGAGCAGTACTTC.

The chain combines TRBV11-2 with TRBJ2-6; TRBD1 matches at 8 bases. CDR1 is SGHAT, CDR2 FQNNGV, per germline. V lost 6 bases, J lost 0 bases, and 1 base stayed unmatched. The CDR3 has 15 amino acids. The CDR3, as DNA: TGTGCCAGCAGGACAGGGGTCTCTGGGGCCAACGTCCTGACTTTC. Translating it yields CASRTGVSGANVLTF.

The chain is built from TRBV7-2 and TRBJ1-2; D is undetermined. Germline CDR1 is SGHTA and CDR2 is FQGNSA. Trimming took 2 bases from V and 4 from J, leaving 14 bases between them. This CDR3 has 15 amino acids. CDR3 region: CASSLPPYSPYGYTF. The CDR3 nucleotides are TGTGCCAGCAGCTTACCCCCTTACAGCCCCTATGGCTACACCTTC.

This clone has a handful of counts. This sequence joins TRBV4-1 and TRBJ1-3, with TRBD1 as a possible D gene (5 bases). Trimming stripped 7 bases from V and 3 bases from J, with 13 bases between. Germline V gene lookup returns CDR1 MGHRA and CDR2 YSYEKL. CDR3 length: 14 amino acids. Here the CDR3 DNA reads TGCGCCAGCAAGGCAGGGACTGATGGAAACACCATATATTTT. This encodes CASKAGTDGNTIYF.

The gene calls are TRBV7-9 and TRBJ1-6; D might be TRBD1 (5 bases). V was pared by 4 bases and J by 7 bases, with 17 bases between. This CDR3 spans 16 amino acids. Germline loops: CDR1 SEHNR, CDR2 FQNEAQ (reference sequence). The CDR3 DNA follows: TGTGCCAGCAGCTATCGGCGACAGAAACAAAATTCACCCCTCCACTTT. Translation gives CASSYRRQKQNSPLHF.

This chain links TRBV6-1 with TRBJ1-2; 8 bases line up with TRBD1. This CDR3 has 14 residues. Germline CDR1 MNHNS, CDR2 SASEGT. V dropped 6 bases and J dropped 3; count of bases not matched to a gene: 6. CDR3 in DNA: TGTGCCAGCAGACCTCCGACAGGGGACTATGGCTACACCTTC. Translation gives CASRPPTGDYGYTF.